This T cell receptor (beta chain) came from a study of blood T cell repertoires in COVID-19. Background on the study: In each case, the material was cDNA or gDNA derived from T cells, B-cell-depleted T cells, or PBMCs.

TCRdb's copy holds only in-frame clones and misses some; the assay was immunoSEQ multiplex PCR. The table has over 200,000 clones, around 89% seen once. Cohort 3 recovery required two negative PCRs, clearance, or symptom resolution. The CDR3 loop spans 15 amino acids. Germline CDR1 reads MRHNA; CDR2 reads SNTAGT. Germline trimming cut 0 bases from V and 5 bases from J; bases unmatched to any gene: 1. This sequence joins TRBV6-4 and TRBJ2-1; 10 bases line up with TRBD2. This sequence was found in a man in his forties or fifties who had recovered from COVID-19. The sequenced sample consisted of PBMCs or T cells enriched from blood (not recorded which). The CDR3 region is CASSDSGLANNEQFF. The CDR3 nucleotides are TGTGCCAGCAGTGACTCGGGACTAGCGAACAATGAGCAGTTCTTC.